This TCR beta chain stems from a study of neurological immune-mediated disorders. This sample's time point: longitudinal time-point 3. The study, taken as a whole, reports: None of the CDR3 amino acid sequences in expanded clones turned up in more than one subject, which points to private repertoires in all groups.

Using its own MiXCR run on the 5' RACE reads, TCRdb lists one record per CDR3 protein. The data hold tens of thousands of distinct CDR3 sequences, with roughly 8.8% observed a single time. CDR3 length equals 14 residues. Germline V gene data show CDR1 as MNHNY and CDR2 as SVGAGI (reference sequence). V was clipped by 2 bases and J by 10 bases, with 15 bases between them. This clonotype was found many times. What it binds is unknown. The V gene is TRBV6-6, the J gene TRBJ2-1, with D possibly TRBD2 on 5 matching bases. This TCR came from a woman between 35 and 50 years old in good health. Input material: PBMCs. The CDR3 DNA follows: TGTGCCAGCAGTTACACCTCCCTGACTACGGAGCAGTTCTTC. Translation gives CASSYTSLTTEQFF.